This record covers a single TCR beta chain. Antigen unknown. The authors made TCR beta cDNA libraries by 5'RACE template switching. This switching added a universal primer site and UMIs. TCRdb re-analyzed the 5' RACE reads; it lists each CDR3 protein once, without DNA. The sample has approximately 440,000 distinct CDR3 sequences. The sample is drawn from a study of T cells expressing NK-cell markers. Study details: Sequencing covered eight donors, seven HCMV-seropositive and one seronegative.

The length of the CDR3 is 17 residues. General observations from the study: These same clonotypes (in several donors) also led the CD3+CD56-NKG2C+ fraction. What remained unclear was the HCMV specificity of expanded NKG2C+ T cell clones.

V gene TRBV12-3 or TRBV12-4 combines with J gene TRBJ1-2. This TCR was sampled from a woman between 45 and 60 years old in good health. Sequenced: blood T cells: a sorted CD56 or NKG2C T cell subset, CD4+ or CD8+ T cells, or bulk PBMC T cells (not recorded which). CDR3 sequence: CASSPVLGGLVAGGYTF.